A single sample gave rise to the 24 T cell receptor beta chains below, sequenced in a study of blood T cell repertoires in COVID-19. TCRdb's copy holds only in-frame clones and misses some; the assay was immunoSEQ multiplex PCR. Altogether 95,000 to 110,000 clones are present, around 85% being singletons, with the ten largest covering approximately 3.3%. The sample comprised peripheral blood. The receptors originated from a woman aged 80 or over with active or convalescent COVID-19.

This clone was detected a few times. The genes are TRBV15 and TRBJ2-1; TRBD1 is a possible D gene (6 bases). The V end was cut by 9 bases, the J end by 9 bases, with 18 bases between. The CDR3 is made up of 13 amino acids. Germline CDR1 LNHNV, CDR2 YYDKDF (reference sequence). Here the CDR3 reads CATEGVRRGEQFF. The CDR3 DNA reads TGTGCCACTGAGGGGGTCCGTCGTGGTGAGCAGTTCTTC.

The CDR3 sequence is CASSQAGQGANEQFF. CDR3 nucleotides: TGTGCCAGCAGCCAAGCGGGACAGGGGGCCAATGAGCAGTTCTTC. The chain couples TRBV4-2 to TRBJ2-1; 12 bases are shared with TRBD1. Germline CDR1 is LGHNA and CDR2 is YNFKEQ. The CDR3 sequence is 15 residues long. V lost 1 base to trimming and J lost 6 bases; unmatched junction nucleotides: 1.

The rearrangement links TRBV6-5 to TRBJ2-5, with 8 bases that match TRBD1. V gave up 8 bases and J gave up 5 bases; unmatched junction bases: 13. The CDR3 extends over 15 amino acids. CDR1 MNHEY and CDR2 SVGAGI come from the germline V gene. The CDR3: CASHRNAGGAETQYF. The CDR3 coding sequence is TGTGCCAGCCACCGAAACGCAGGGGGCGCGGAGACCCAGTACTTC.

This clone was recorded a few times. The chain joins TRBV11-1 to TRBJ2-1; 9 bases map to TRBD2. The V gene end was trimmed by 5 bases and the J gene end by 8 bases; junction bases not matched to a gene: 13. This CDR3 is built from 16 residues. The germline gives CDR1 SGHAT, CDR2 FQDESV (reference sequence). CDR3 loop: CASSAALAGAADEQFF. The CDR3, as DNA: TGTGCCAGCAGCGCCGCCTTAGCGGGAGCCGCGGATGAGCAGTTCTTC. The whole variable domain, remainder taken from reference TRBV11-1 and TRBJ2-1, is EAEVAQSPRYKITEKSQAVAFWCDPISGHATLYWYRQILGQGPELLVQFQDESVVDDSQLPKDRFSAERLKGVDSTLKIQPAELGDSAMYLCASSAALAGAADEQFFGPGTRLTVL.

This clone was detected only a few times. The rearrangement joins TRBV5-1 to TRBJ1-3; possible D gene TRBD1, 6 bases. Germline V lookup: CDR1 SGHRS, CDR2 YFSETQ. Trimming took 3 bases from V and 1 from J, leaving 14 bases between them. CDR3 size: 16 residues. CDR3 nucleotide sequence: TGCGCCAGCAGCTCTCGGGGGGCCCGATCTGGAAACACCATATATTTT. Translation: CASSSRGARSGNTIYF. Full variable domain (remainder filled in from reference TRBV5-1 and TRBJ1-3): KAGVTQTPRYLIKTRGQQVTLSCSPISGHRSVSWYQQTPGQGLQFLFEYFSETQRNKGNFPGRFSGRQFSNSRSEMNVSTLELGDSALYLCASSSRGARSGNTIYFGEGSWLTVV.

This clone was seen just once. The chain has TRBV28 and TRBJ2-1, with a weak D call TRBD2 (5 bases). Trimming pared 8 bases from V and 9 bases from J, leaving 8 bases between. CDR1 and CDR2 from the germline V gene are MDHEN and SYDVKM. CDR3 length equals 10 residues. The CDR3 loop reads CASGRGEQFF. The CDR3 bases are TGTGCCAGCGGACGGGGTGAGCAGTTCTTC.

This chain links TRBV9 with TRBJ2-2; D is possibly TRBD2 (5 bases). Germline V CDR1 and CDR2: SGDLS, YYNGEE. The V end was cut by 4 bases, the J end by 4 bases, with 17 bases between. The length of the CDR3 is 16 residues. The DNA for the CDR3 is TGTGCCAGCAGCCCACCGCGCGGGTCGAGCACCGGGGAGCTGTTTTTT. This encodes CASSPPRGSSTGELFF.

J is TRBJ1-4 and V is TRBV9; 7 nucleotides match TRBD1. V lost 0 bases to trimming and J lost 8 bases; unmatched junction nucleotides: 7. Germline assignment: CDR1 SGDLS and CDR2 YYNGEE. The CDR3 has 15 residues. CDR3 protein: CASSVGQGGLEKLFF. CDR3 DNA: TGTGCCAGCAGCGTAGGGCAAGGGGGCTTGGAAAAACTGTTTTTT.

The chain uses TRBV28 and TRBJ1-1, with 10 nucleotides matching TRBD1. V dropped 5 bases and J dropped 4; count of bases not matched to a gene: 7. The CDR3 is 15 residues long. Germline-derived CDR1 and CDR2 are MDHEN and SYDVKM. The CDR3 coding sequence is TGTGCCAGCAGTCCGGACAGGGGGTGGGGCACTGAAGCTTTCTTT. This codes for CASSPDRGWGTEAFF. Full variable domain (remainder filled in from reference TRBV28 and TRBJ1-1): DVKVTQSSRYLVKRTGEKVFLECVQDMDHENMFWYRQDPGLGLRLIYFSYDVKMKEKGDIPEGYSVSREKKERFSLILESASTNQTSMYLCASSPDRGWGTEAFFGQGTRLTVV.

The rearrangement uses TRBV21-1 and TRBJ1-1; the tabulated D call, TRBD1, remains unverified against the DNA. TRBV21-1 is described as a pseudogene. The CDR3 has 14 residues. CDR3 in amino acids: CASSKDVRGTEAFF. For the CDR3, the DNA is TGTGCCAGCAGCAAAGACGTTAGGGGCACTGAAGCTTTCTTT.

CDR3 residues: CASSSTTYTEAFF. The CDR3 nucleotides are TGTGCCAGCAGTTCTACCACCTACACTGAAGCTTTCTTT. The chain uses TRBV6-5 and TRBJ1-1; D call uncertain. Germline V lookup: CDR1 MNHEY, CDR2 SVGAGI. The V and J ends lost 4 bases and 3 bases respectively, with 9 bases between them. The CDR3 covers 13 residues.

This clone was detected only once. This chain joins TRBV4-1 and TRBJ1-2; TRBD1 aligns across 7 bases. Per germline, CDR1 MGHRA and CDR2 YSYEKL. V shed 0 bases, J shed 0 bases, and the junction held 22 bases outside the gene matches. The CDR3 length is 22 residues. CDR3 nucleotides: TGCGCCAGCAGCCAAGATAGTGTTTTGCTGGGGACAGACGATAAAGCTAACTATGGCTACACCTTC. Encoded protein: CASSQDSVLLGTDDKANYGYTF.

Comments on this clone: Distinct nucleotide sequences in the sample also encode this CDR3. V gene TRBV27 combines with J gene TRBJ1-6; D unclear. Germline CDR1 and CDR2: MNHEY and SMNVEV (reference sequence). The V and J ends lost 5 bases and 6 bases respectively, with 5 bases between them. This CDR3 region has 12 residues. CDR3 residues: CASSLLNSPLHF. The CDR3 DNA reads as TGTGCCAGCAGTCTCCTTAATTCACCCCTCCACTTT.

Here the CDR3 reads CASSVAQGVRETQYF. The CDR3 DNA is TGTGCCAGCAGCGTGGCACAGGGGGTTCGAGAGACCCAGTACTTC. The V call is TRBV2, the J call TRBJ2-5; 8 bases match TRBD1. This CDR3 has 15 amino acids. V was pared by 6 bases and J by 4 bases, with 10 bases of the junction left unmatched. Germline V lookup: CDR1 SNHLY, CDR2 FYNNEI.

V and J are TRBV19 and TRBJ1-5; TRBD1 matches at 7 bases. V dropped 1 base and J dropped 2; count of bases not matched to a gene: 5. The CDR3 spans 16 residues. Germline V gene lookup returns CDR1 LNHDA and CDR2 SQIVND (reference sequence). The CDR3 nucleotides are TGTGCCAGTAGTATAGGTAGGGGGCGAGGCAATCAGCCCCAGCATTTT. It translates to CASSIGRGRGNQPQHF.

V is TRBV19 and J is TRBJ1-5; 9 nucleotides line up with TRBD1. Germline values: CDR1 LNHDA, CDR2 SQIVND (reference sequence). Trimming cost V 10 bases and J 7 bases; bases outside gene matches: 8. This CDR3 is built from 13 residues. The CDR3 loop reads CATGTGTLQPQHF. CDR3 coding DNA: TGTGCCACCGGGACAGGGACTCTCCAGCCCCAGCATTTT.

In its sample, this clone was seen once. The chain links TRBV18 to TRBJ2-7, with a weak D call TRBD1 (6 bases). Trimming cost V 8 bases and J 0 bases, with 11 bases left between them. The CDR3 contains 13 residues. The germline gives CDR1 KGHSH, CDR2 LQKENI. This CDR3 reads CASVGQNSYEQYF. CDR3 bases: TGTGCCAGCGTAGGACAGAACTCCTACGAGCAGTACTTC.

V usage is TRBV7-2 and J usage is TRBJ2-5; D is perhaps TRBD1 (6 bases). The CDR3 runs 17 residues. Germline CDR1 SGHTA, CDR2 FQGNSA. The germline V and J ends were trimmed by 1 base and 7 bases, with 22 bases remaining between them. Written as DNA, the CDR3 is TGTGCCAGCAGCTTAGTTTCCCTGGAAAGCCTAGGGGGGACCCAGTACTTC. Translated: CASSLVSLESLGGTQYF. Drawing the rest from reference TRBV7-2 and TRBJ2-5, the complete variable domain is GAGVSQSPSNKVTEKGKDVELRCDPISGHTALYWYRQSLGQGLEFLIYFQGNSAPDKSGLPSDRFSAERTGGSVSTLTIQRTQQEDSAVYLCASSLVSLESLGGTQYFGPGTRLLVL.

The chain is built from TRBV19 and TRBJ1-2, with D tentatively TRBD1 (6 bases). The CDR3 has 14 residues. From germline, CDR1 is LNHDA and CDR2 SQIVND (reference sequence). V was cut by 9 bases and J by 4 bases, with 18 bases left in between. The CDR3 loop is CASRGGVSGYGYTF. CDR3 DNA sequence: TGTGCCAGCCGAGGGGGGGTATCTGGCTATGGCTACACCTTC.

The chain employs TRBV18 and TRBJ2-1; maybe TRBD1 (5 bases). CDR3 length: 17 amino acids. The V gene lost 1 base and the J gene lost 8 bases, with 21 bases spanning the gap. CDR1 is KGHSH, CDR2 LQKENI, per germline. CDR3 protein: CASSPRGPWTEFHEQFF. The DNA of the CDR3 is TGTGCCAGCTCACCACGGGGCCCGTGGACGGAATTTCATGAGCAGTTCTTC.

The chain uses TRBV11-2 and TRBJ2-4; TRBD1 might be the D (6 bases). The germline V gene has CDR1 SGHAT and CDR2 FQNNGV. V was shortened by 6 bases and J by 8 bases, with 17 bases between the two germline ends. The CDR3 sequence is 14 residues long. CDR3 coding DNA: TGTGCCAGCAGTCAATCCAGGGGTTCGGACATTCAGTACTTC. Its protein is CASSQSRGSDIQYF.

The CDR3 bases are TGTGCCAGCAGCCGGACCGGGACAAAGGGGGAAGAGACCCAGTACTTC. Protein sequence: CASSRTGTKGEETQYF. The chain is built from TRBV5-4 and TRBJ2-5; the D gene is possibly TRBD1 (6 bases). The CDR3 runs 16 residues. Germline CDR1 SGHNT, CDR2 YYREEE (reference sequence). V was clipped by 4 bases and J by 3 bases, with 19 bases between them.

This clone was found a few times. The chain has TRBV28 and TRBJ1-3; weak D call: TRBD1 (6 bases). The ends were cut back, 8 bases at V and 4 bases at J, with 12 bases in the middle. CDR1 and CDR2 (germline): MDHEN, SYDVKM. The CDR3 has 13 residues. DNA for the CDR3: TGTGCCAGCGTTACAGGGAAAGGAAACACCATATATTTT. Translated, it gives CASVTGKGNTIYF.

This clone was seen once. This chain joins TRBV6-1 and TRBJ2-3, with 10 nucleotides matching TRBD1. Germline V lookup: CDR1 MNHNS, CDR2 SASEGT. J was trimmed by 3 bases and V by 2 bases; bases with no gene match: 5. The length of the CDR3 is 16 residues. The CDR3 DNA follows: TGTGCCAGCAGTGAAAGGACAGGGGGGGCGACAGATACGCAGTATTTT. Residues: CASSERTGGATDTQYF.